Sequencing of this T cell receptor (beta chain) was carried out in a study of response to subunit inactivated influenza vaccine (dated by TCRdb to the late 2010s). Regarding the complete study: The study used deep quantitative T cell receptor repertoire profiling to track responses to a trivalent subunit inactivated influenza vaccine. Overall results and qualifications from the work: According to the authors, only a limited number of new T cells may be recruited by each seasonal influenza vaccination.

About this clonotype: What this receptor recognizes is not known. Base qualities are not recorded, but no much larger clone differs from it by a single base.

V drops 1 base and J drops 2 bases, leaving 13 bases in between. Counted from cysteine to phenylalanine, this CDR3 has 16 amino acids. Just CDR3 DNA is preserved here, 48 bases in frame from base 1. CDR1 and CDR2 are drawn from the germline V gene: SGHTA, FQGNSA. The library was built by means of RT-PCR. Sequencing instrument: Illumina HiSeq 2500. In-frame beta chains were kept once TCRdb had trimmed the public reads at Q25 with fastp and called clones with MiXCR. Every CDR3 protein is listed once, alongside the most common genes and DNA of its rows. For this sample the table gives 650,000 to 800,000 distinct CDR3 sequences, of which approximately 15% were detected only once. Around 6.5% of the sample is in the top ten clones.

The sequence is built from TRBV7-2 and TRBJ2-3; no D gene call is confident. This TCR came from a man aged 45 to 65 who received an inactivated influenza vaccine. Donor details come from another sample of the same person, matched by shared clones. Sequencing was performed on PBMCs from blood, taken 14 to 15 days before vaccination. The nucleotides are TGTGCCAGCAGCTTAGGGTTACTGAGACCCACAGATACGCAGTATTTT. Its protein product is CASSLGLLRPTDTQYF.